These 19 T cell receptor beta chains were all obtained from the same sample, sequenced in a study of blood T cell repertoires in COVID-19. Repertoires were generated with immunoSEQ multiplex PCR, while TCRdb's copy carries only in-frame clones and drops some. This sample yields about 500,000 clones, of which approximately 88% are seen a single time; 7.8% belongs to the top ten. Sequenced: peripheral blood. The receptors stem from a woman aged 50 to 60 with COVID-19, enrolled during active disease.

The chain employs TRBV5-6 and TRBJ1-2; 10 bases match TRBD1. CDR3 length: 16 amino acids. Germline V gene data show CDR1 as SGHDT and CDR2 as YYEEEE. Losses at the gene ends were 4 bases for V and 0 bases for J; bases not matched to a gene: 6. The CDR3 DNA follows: TGTGCCAGCAGCCCCCGGGACAGGGGTTCTAACTATGGCTACACCTTC. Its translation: CASSPRDRGSNYGYTF.

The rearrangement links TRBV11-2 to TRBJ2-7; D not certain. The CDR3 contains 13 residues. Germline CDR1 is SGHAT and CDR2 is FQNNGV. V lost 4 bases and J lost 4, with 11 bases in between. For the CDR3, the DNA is TGTGCCAGCAGCTCGGCCCCGGAGTACGAGCAGTACTTC. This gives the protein CASSSAPEYEQYF.

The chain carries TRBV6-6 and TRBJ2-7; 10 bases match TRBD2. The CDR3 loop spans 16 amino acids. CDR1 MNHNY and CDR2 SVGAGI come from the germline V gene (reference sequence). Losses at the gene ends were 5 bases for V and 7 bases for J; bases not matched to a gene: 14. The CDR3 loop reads CASSRLAGTLIWEQYF. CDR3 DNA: TGTGCCAGCAGTCGACTAGCGGGTACCCTAATTTGGGAGCAGTACTTC.

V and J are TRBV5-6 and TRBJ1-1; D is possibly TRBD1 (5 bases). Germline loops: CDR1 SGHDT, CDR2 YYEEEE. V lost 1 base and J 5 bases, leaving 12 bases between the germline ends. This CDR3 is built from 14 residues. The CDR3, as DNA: TGTGCCAGCAGCTTGTCAGGAGGGGTGACTGAAGCTTTCTTT. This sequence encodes CASSLSGGVTEAFF.

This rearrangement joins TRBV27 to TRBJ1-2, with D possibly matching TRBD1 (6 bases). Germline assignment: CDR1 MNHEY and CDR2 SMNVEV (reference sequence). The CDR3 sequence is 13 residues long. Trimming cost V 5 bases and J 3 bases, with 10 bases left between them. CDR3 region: CASSSAGDYGYTF. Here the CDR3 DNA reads TGTGCCAGCAGTAGTGCAGGGGACTATGGCTACACCTTC.

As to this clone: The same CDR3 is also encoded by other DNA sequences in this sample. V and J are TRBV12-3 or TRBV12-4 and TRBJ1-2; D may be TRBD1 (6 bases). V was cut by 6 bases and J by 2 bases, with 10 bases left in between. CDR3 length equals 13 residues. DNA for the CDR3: TGTGCCAGCAGCCGTCAGGGGAACTATGGCTACACCTTC. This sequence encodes CASSRQGNYGYTF.

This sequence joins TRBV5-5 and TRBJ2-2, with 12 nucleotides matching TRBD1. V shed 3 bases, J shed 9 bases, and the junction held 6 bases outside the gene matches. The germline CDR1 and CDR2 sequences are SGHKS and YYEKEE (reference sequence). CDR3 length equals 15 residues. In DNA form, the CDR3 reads TGTGCCAGCAGCTCCTCCGGGACAGGGGGCAGGGAGCTGTTTTTT. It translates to CASSSSGTGGRELFF.

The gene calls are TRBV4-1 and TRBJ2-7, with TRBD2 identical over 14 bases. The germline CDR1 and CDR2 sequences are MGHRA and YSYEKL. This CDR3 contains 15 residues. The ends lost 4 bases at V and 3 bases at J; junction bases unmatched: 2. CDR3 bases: TGCGCCAGCAGCCGGACTAGCGGGGGGCGCTACGAGCAGTACTTC. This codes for CASSRTSGGRYEQYF.

The CDR3 loop is CASSLAGAGGANVLTF. CDR3 nucleotides: TGTGCCAGCAGCTTAGCAGGGGCCGGAGGGGCCAACGTCCTGACTTTC. This chain uses TRBV7-9 with TRBJ2-6; the D gene is possibly TRBD1 (5 bases). There are 16 residues in the CDR3. Germline V gives CDR1 SEHNR, CDR2 FQNEAQ (reference sequence). V lost 0 bases to trimming and J lost 4 bases, with 10 bases between them.

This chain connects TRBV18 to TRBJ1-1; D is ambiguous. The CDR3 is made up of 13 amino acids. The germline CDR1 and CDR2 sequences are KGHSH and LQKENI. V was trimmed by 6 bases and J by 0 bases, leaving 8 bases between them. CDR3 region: CASSSQLNTEAFF. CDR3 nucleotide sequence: TGTGCCAGCTCGTCTCAGTTGAACACTGAAGCTTTCTTT.

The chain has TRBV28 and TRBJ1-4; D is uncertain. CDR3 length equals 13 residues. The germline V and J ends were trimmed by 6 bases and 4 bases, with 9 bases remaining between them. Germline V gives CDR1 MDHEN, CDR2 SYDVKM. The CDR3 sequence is CASSTAHNEKLFF. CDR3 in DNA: TGTGCCAGCAGCACCGCGCATAATGAAAAACTGTTTTTT.

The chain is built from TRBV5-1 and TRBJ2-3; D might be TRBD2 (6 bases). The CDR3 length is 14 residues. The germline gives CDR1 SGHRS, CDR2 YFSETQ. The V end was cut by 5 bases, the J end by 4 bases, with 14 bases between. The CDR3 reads CASRDYGTSDTQYF. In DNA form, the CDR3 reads TGCGCCAGCAGAGATTATGGGACTTCAGATACGCAGTATTTT. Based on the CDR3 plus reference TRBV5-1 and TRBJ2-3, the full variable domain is KAGVTQTPRYLIKTRGQQVTLSCSPISGHRSVSWYQQTPGQGLQFLFEYFSETQRNKGNFPGRFSGRQFSNSRSEMNVSTLELGDSALYLCASRDYGTSDTQYFGPGTRLTVL.

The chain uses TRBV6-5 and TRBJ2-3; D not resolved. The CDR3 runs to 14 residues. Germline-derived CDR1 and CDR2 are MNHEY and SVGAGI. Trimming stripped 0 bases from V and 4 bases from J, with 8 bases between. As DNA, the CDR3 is TGTGCCAGCAGTTACTCGAGAACGCCAGATACGCAGTATTTT. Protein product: CASSYSRTPDTQYF.

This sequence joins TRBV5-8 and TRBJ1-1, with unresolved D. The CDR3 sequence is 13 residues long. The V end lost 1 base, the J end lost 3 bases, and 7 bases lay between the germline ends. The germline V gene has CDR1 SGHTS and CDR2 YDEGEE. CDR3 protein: CASSLTRDTEAFF. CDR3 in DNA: TGTGCCAGCAGCTTGACTCGGGACACTGAAGCTTTCTTT.

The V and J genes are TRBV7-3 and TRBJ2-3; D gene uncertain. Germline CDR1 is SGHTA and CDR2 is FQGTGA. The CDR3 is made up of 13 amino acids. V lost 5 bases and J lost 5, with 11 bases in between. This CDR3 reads CASSLQTGDTQYF. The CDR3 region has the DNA TGTGCCAGCAGCCTCCAAACTGGAGATACGCAGTATTTT.

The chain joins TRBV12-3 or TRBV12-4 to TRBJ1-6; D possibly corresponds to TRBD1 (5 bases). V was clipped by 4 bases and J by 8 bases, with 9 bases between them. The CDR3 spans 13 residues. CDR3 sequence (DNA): TGTGCCAGCAGTTGGTTAGGGGATTCACCCCTCCACTTT. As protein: CASSWLGDSPLHF.

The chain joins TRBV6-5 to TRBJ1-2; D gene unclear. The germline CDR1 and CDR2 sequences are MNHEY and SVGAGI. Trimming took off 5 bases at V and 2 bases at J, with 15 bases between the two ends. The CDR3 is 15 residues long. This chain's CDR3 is CASSNWAGQNYGYTF. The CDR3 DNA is TGTGCCAGCAGTAACTGGGCGGGCCAGAACTATGGCTACACCTTC.

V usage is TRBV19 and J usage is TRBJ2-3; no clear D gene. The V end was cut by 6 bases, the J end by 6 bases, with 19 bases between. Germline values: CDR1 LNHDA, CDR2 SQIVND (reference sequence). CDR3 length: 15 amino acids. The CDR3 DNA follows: TGTGCCAGTAGCTCCCAATCTAACCCCGGGGATACGCAGTATTTT. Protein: CASSSQSNPGDTQYF.

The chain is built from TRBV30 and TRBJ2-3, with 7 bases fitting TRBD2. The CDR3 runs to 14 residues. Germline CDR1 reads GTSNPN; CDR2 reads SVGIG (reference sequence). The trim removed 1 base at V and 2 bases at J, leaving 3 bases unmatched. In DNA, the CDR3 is TGTGCCTGGAGTGCCCGGGGGGTCACAGATACGCAGTATTTT. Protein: CAWSARGVTDTQYF.